The count of the clone carrying this T cell receptor (beta chain) is one. With random hexamers, 0.5 to 1 ug RNA was reverse transcribed. TCRdb re-called the immunoSEQ multiplex PCR reads through MiXCR, storing one row per CDR3 protein. Of approximately 120,000 distinct CDR3 sequences listed, around 94% are singletons. These data are taken from a study of CD8 T cells in Susac syndrome. Germline CDR1 SGHRS, CDR2 YFSETQ. This CDR3 spans 14 amino acids. V was clipped by 6 bases and J by 4 bases, with 14 bases between them. The source of this sequence is a human donor in good health. Sequencing input: CD4+ T cells from PBMCs. The chain carries TRBV5-1 and TRBJ2-1, with D perhaps given as TRBD1 or TRBD2 (5 bases each). CDR3 bases: TGCGCCAGCACCTCGGGGCCCCCTTACAATGAGCAGTTCTTC. Translating gives CASTSGPPYNEQFF.